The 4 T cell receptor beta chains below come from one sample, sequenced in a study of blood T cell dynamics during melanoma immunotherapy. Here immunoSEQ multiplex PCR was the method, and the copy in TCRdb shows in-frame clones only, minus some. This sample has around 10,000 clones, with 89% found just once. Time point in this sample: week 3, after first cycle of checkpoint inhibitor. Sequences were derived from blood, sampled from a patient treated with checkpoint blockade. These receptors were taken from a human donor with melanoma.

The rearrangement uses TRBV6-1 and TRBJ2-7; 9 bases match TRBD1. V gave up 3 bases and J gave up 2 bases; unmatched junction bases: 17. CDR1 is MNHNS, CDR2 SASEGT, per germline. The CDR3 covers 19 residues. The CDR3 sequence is CASSDFLGTGSGGAYEQYF. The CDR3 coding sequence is TGTGCCAGCAGTGATTTCCTAGGGACAGGGAGCGGTGGGGCCTACGAGCAGTACTTC.

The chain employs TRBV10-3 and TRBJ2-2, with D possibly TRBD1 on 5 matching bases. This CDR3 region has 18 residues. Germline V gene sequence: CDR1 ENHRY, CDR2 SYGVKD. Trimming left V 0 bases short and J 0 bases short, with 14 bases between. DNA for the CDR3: TGTGCCATCAGTGAGTCGAAGGGGCAGGCCGCGAACACCGGGGAGCTGTTTTTT. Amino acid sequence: CAISESKGQAANTGELFF.

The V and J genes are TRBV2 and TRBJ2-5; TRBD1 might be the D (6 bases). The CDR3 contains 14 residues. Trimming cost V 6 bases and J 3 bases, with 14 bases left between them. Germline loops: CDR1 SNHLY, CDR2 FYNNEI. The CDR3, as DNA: TGTGCCAGCAGGCACGAACAGGGAAAAGAGACCCAGTACTTC. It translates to CASRHEQGKETQYF.

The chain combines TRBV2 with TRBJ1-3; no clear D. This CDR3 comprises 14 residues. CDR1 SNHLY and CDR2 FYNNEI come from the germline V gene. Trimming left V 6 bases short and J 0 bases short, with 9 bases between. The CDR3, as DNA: TGTGCCAGCAGGTTGGCACCCTCTGGAAACACCATATATTTT. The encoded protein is CASRLAPSGNTIYF. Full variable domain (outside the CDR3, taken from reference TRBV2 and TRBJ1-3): EPEVTQTPSHQVTQMGQEVILRCVPISNHLYFYWYRQILGQKVEFLVSFYNNEISEKSEIFDDQFSVERPDGSNFTLKIRSTKLEDSAMYFCASRLAPSGNTIYFGEGSWLTVV.